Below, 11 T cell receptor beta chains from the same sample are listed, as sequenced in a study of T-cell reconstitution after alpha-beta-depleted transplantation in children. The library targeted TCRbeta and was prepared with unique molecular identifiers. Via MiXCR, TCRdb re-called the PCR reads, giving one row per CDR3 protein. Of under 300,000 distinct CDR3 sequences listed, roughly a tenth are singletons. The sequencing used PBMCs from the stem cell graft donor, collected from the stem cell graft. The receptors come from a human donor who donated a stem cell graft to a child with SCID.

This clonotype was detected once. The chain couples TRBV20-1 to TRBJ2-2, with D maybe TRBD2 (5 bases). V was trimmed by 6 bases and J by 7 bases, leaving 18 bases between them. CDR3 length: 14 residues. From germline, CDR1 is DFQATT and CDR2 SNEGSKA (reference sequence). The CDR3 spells CSATLGVRGGELFF. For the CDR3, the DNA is TGCAGTGCGACCCTTGGGGTTCGGGGCGGGGAGCTGTTTTTT.

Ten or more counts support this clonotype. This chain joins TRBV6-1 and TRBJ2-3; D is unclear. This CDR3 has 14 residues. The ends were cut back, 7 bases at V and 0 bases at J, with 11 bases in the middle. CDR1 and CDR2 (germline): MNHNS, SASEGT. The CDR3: CASTRDPSTDTQYF. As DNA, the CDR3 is TGTGCCAGCACTCGAGACCCTAGCACAGATACGCAGTATTTT.

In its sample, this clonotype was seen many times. This chain's CDR3 is CAIGRDREGEKLFF. The CDR3 nucleotides are TGTGCCATCGGCCGGGACAGGGAAGGTGAAAAACTGTTTTTT. This chain joins TRBV10-3 and TRBJ1-4, with 9 bases matching TRBD1. Germline CDR1 is ENHRY and CDR2 is SYGVKD. The V gene end was trimmed by 8 bases and the J gene end by 7 bases; junction bases not matched to a gene: 8. The CDR3 runs 14 residues.

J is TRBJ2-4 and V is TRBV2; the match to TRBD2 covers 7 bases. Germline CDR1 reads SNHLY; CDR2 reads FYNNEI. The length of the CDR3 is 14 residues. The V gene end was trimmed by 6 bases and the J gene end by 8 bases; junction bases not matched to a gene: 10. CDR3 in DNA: TGTGCCAGCAGCTACGGGGGGACTTTAGACATTCAGTACTTC. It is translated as CASSYGGTLDIQYF.

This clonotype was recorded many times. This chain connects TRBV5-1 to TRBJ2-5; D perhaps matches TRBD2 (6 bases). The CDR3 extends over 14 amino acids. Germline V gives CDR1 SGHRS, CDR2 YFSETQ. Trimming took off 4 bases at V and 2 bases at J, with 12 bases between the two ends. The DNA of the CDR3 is TGCGCCAGCAGCCCGGAGGGCGGGCAAGAGACCCAGTACTTC. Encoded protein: CASSPEGGQETQYF.

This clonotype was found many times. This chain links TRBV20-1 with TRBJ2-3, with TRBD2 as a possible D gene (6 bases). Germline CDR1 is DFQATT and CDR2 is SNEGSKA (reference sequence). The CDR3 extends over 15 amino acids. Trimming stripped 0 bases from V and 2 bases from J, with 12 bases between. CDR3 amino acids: CSARDRRGDTDTQYF. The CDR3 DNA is TGCAGTGCTAGAGATAGGAGGGGAGACACAGATACGCAGTATTTT.

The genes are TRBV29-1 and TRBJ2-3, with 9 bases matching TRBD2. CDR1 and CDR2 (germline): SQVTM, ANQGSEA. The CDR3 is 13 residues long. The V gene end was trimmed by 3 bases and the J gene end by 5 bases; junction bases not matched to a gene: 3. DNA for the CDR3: TGCAGCGTTGAGGCGGGGGGGGTAGATACGCAGTATTTT. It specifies CSVEAGGVDTQYF.

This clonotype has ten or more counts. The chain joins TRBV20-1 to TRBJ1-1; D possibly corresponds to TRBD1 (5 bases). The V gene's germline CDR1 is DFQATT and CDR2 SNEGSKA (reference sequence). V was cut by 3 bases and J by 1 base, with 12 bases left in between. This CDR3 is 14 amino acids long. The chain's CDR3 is CSASEGTGNTEAFF. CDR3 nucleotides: TGCAGTGCTAGTGAGGGGACTGGGAACACTGAAGCTTTCTTT.

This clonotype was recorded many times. CDR3 amino acids: CASSLGLAGGVYTDTQYF. The CDR3 nucleotides are TGTGCCAGCAGCCTGGGACTAGCGGGGGGCGTATACACAGATACGCAGTATTTT. The chain joins TRBV9 to TRBJ2-3; 15 bases line up with TRBD2. In germline, CDR1 is SGDLS, CDR2 YYNGEE. The CDR3 is made up of 18 amino acids. V lost 4 bases to trimming and J lost 2 bases; unmatched junction nucleotides: 8.

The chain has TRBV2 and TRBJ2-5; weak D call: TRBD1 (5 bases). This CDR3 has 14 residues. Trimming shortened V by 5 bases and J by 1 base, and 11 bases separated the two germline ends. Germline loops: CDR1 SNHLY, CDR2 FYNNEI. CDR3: CASSLDSFQETQYF. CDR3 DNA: TGTGCCAGCAGTTTAGACAGTTTCCAAGAGACCCAGTACTTC.

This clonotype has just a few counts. CDR3 sequence: CAWSVGPGIQYF. In DNA, the CDR3 is TGTGCCTGGAGTGTCGGGCCTGGCATTCAGTACTTC. The chain couples TRBV30 to TRBJ2-4, with D uncertain. The CDR3 loop spans 12 amino acids. Trimming stripped 0 bases from V and 9 bases from J, with 9 bases between. Germline values: CDR1 GTSNPN, CDR2 SVGIG (reference sequence).